This T cell receptor beta chain was obtained from a study of blood T cell repertoires in COVID-19. Whole-study context: The United States, Italy and Spain supplied acute and convalescent COVID-19 samples. T cells, B-cell-depleted T cells, or PBMCs supplied cDNA or gDNA.

Participants came from under 30 US areas, aged roughly 18 to 95 years. Which cohort a participant joined came from the clinical history participants gave. Only in-frame clones appear in the TCRdb table, and some are missing; sequencing was by immunoSEQ multiplex PCR. The sample yields 200,000 to 250,000 clones, around 90% seen once. The sample consisted of PBMCs or T cells enriched from blood (not recorded which). The sequence came from a man under 40 who had recovered from COVID-19.

CDR3 coding DNA: TGTGCCAGTAGTACCGAGACAGGGGCGGGCAATCAGCCCCAGCATTTT. As protein: CASSTETGAGNQPQHF. The rearrangement joins TRBV19 to TRBJ1-5; 8 bases align to TRBD1. Germline lookup yields CDR1 LNHDA and CDR2 SQIVND (reference sequence). V dropped 4 bases and J dropped 2; count of bases not matched to a gene: 7. This CDR3 is 16 amino acids long.